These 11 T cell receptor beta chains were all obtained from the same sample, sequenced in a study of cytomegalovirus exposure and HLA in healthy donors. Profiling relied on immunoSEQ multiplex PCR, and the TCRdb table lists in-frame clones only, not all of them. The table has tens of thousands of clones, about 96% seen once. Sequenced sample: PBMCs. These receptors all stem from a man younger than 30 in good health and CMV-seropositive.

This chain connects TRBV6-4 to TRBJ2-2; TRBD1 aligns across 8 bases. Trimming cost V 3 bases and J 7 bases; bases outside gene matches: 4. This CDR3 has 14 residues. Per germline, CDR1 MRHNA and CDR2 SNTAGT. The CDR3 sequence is CASSETGVGGELFF. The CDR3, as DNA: TGTGCCAGCAGTGAGACAGGGGTTGGCGGGGAGCTGTTTTTT.

The CDR3 DNA sequence: TGTGCCAGCAGCTTACCGCCGGGATTGGGGTACGAGCAGTACTTC. Its protein is CASSLPPGLGYEQYF. The chain has TRBV11-2 and TRBJ2-7; TRBD2 is a possible D gene (5 bases). Trimming cost V 2 bases and J 4 bases, with 15 bases left between them. This CDR3 region has 15 residues. Germline assignment: CDR1 SGHAT and CDR2 FQNNGV.

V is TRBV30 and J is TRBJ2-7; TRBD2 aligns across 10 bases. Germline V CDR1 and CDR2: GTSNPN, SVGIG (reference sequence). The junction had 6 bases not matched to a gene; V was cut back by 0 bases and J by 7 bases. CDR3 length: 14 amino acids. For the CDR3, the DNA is TGTGCCTGGAGTGTTCTAGCGGGAGTAAAGGAGCAGTACTTC. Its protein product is CAWSVLAGVKEQYF.

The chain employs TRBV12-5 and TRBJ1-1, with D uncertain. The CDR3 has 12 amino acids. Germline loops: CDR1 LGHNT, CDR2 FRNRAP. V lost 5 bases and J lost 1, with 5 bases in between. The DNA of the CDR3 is TGTGCTAGTGGTACACGGAACACTGAAGCTTTCTTT. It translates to CASGTRNTEAFF.

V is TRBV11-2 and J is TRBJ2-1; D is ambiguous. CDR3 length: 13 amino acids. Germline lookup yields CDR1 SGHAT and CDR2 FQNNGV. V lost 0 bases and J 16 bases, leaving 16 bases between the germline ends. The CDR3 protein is CASSLESRTHVFF. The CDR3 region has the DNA TGTGCCAGCAGCTTAGAGTCGAGAACGCATGTTTTCTTC. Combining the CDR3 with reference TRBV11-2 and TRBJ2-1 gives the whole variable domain EAGVAQSPRYKIIEKRQSVAFWCNPISGHATLYWYQQILGQGPKLLIQFQNNGVVDDSQLPKDRFSAERLKGVDSTLKIQPAKLEDSAVYLCASSLESRTHVFFGPGTRLTVL.

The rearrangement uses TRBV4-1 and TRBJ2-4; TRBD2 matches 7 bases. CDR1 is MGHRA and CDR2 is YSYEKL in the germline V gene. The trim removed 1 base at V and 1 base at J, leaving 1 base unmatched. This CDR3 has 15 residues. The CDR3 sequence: CASSQVGGAKNIQYF. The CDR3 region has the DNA TGCGCCAGCAGCCAAGTCGGGGGGGCCAAAAACATTCAGTACTTC.

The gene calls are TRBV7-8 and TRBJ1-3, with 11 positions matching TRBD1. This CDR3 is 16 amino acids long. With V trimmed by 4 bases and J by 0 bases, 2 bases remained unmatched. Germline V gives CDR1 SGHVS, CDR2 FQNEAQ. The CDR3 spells CASSWGQGVSGNTIYF. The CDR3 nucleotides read TGTGCCAGCAGCTGGGGACAGGGGGTCTCTGGAAACACCATATATTTT. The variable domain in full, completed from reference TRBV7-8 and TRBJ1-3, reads GAGVSQSPRYKVAKRGQDVALRCDPISGHVSLFWYQQALGQGPEFLTYFQNEAQLDKSGLPSDRFFAERPEGSVSTLKIQRTQQEDSAVYLCASSWGQGVSGNTIYFGEGSWLTVV.

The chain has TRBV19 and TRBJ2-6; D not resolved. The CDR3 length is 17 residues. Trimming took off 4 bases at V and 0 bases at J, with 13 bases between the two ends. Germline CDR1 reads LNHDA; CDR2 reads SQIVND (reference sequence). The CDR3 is CASSNLQLVSGANVLTF. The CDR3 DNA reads TGTGCCAGTAGTAATTTGCAACTGGTCTCTGGGGCCAACGTCCTGACTTTC.

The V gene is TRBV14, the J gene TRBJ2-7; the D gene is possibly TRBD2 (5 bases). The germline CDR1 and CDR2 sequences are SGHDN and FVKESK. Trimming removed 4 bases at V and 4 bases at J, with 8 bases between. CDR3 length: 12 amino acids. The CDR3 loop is CASSPRGYEQYF. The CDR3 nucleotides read TGTGCCAGCAGCCCTCGGGGTTACGAGCAGTACTTC.

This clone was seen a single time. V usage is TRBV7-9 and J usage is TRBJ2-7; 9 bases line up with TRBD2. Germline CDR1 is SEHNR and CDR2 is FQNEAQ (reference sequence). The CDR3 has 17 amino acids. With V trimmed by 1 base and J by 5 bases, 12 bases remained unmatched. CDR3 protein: CASSLVGGGRARHEQYF. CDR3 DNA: TGTGCCAGCAGCTTAGTTGGTGGCGGGAGGGCCCGCCACGAGCAGTACTTC.

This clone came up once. The CDR3 DNA reads TGCGCCAGCAGTACAGCTAACTATGGCTACACCTTC. Residues: CASSTANYGYTF. The V gene is TRBV4-1, the J gene TRBJ1-2, with D unclear. The V end lost 6 bases, the J end lost 0 bases, and 5 bases lay between the germline ends. The length of the CDR3 is 12 residues. Looked up from germline, CDR1 is MGHRA and CDR2 is YSYEKL.